One and the same sample provided the 17 T cell receptor beta chains below, sequenced in a study of brain T cells in children with intractable seizures. Time point reported: blood from clinic visit 5 months post-surgery; TSC patient then seizure free. Only in-frame clones appear in the TCRdb table, and some are missing; sequencing was by immunoSEQ multiplex PCR. The data contain 340,000 or so clones, more than 85% of them singletons. The sequences come from peripheral blood, collected roughly 5 months after surgery. These receptors were obtained from a boy in the first two years of life with tuberous sclerosis and intractable seizures.

This CDR3 is CASRTGRNYGYTF. The CDR3, as DNA: TGTGCCAGCAGAACGGGGCGGAACTATGGCTACACCTTC. The chain combines TRBV6-5 with TRBJ1-2, with D perhaps TRBD1 (5 bases). CDR3 length: 13 residues. The ends were cut back, 6 bases at V and 2 bases at J, with 10 bases in the middle. The germline V gene has CDR1 MNHEY and CDR2 SVGAGI.

The chain has TRBV6-5 and TRBJ2-5; 7 bases are shared with TRBD2. Germline lookup yields CDR1 MNHEY and CDR2 SVGAGI. The CDR3 loop spans 15 amino acids. V lost 8 bases, J lost 5 bases, and 14 bases stayed unmatched. The CDR3 is CASVSGHGGGETQYF. The DNA for the CDR3 is TGTGCCAGCGTGTCGGGCCACGGGGGAGGGGAGACCCAGTACTTC.

The chain combines TRBV28 with TRBJ1-5; D remains unclear. Germline V gives CDR1 MDHEN, CDR2 SYDVKM. V lost 3 bases, J lost 3 bases, and 9 bases lay in between. CDR3 length: 14 amino acids. The CDR3 DNA sequence: TGTGCCAGCAGTTTTGGAGGCATCAATCAGCCCCAGCATTTT. Amino acids: CASSFGGINQPQHF.

To note about this clone: Other nucleotide sequences in the sample specify the same CDR3. The rearrangement uses TRBV7-9 and TRBJ1-1; the D gene is possibly TRBD1 (6 bases). Germline V gene sequence: CDR1 SEHNR, CDR2 FQNEAQ (reference sequence). Between the trimmed V and J ends, which lost 1 base and 2 bases, there was a span of 8 bases. The CDR3 is 14 residues long. The CDR3 reads CASSLGGANTEAFF. The CDR3 DNA is TGTGCCAGCAGCTTAGGGGGGGCAAACACTGAAGCTTTCTTT.

The rearrangement uses TRBV19 and TRBJ1-5; D unclear. V was pared by 5 bases and J by 2 bases, with 10 bases between. Germline CDR1 is LNHDA and CDR2 is SQIVND (reference sequence). The CDR3 extends over 14 amino acids. CDR3 nucleotides: TGTGCCAGTAGTTCCAGCTCCGGCAATCAGCCCCAGCATTTT. Translated, it gives CASSSSSGNQPQHF.

The gene calls are TRBV5-6 and TRBJ2-3; unclear D gene. Germline CDR1 is SGHDT and CDR2 is YYEEEE. V was clipped by 6 bases and J by 8 bases, with 16 bases between them. The CDR3 is made up of 13 amino acids. The CDR3 nucleotides read TGTGCCAGCATCTCCCCCTCGTCTGGTACGCAGTATTTT. Its translation is CASISPSSGTQYF.

This rearrangement joins TRBV5-1 to TRBJ2-5; TRBD2 might be the D (5 bases). Germline V gives CDR1 SGHRS, CDR2 YFSETQ. V was clipped by 1 base and J by 4 bases, with 8 bases between them. This CDR3 has 13 amino acids. The CDR3: CASSLRAGETQYF. CDR3 in DNA: TGCGCCAGCAGCTTGCGTGCGGGAGAGACCCAGTACTTC.

Details on this clone: Additional DNA sequences in this sample encode the identical CDR3. This chain connects TRBV6-1 to TRBJ2-7, with 10 positions matching TRBD2. The junction had 0 bases not matched to a gene; V was cut back by 1 base and J by 3 bases. The CDR3 consists of 14 residues. CDR1 is MNHNS and CDR2 is SASEGT in the germline V gene. The CDR3 is CASSEGTSGYEQYF. CDR3 sequence (DNA): TGTGCCAGCAGTGAAGGGACTAGCGGCTACGAGCAGTACTTC.

V is TRBV2 and J is TRBJ1-3; possibly TRBD1 for D (5 bases). The germline CDR1 and CDR2 sequences are SNHLY and FYNNEI. V lost 2 bases, J lost 0 bases, and 11 bases lay in between. This CDR3 spans 16 amino acids. CDR3 bases: TGTGCCAGCAGTGAAACTACAGGATACTCTGGAAACACCATATATTTT. This gives the protein CASSETTGYSGNTIYF.

The chain recombines TRBV2 with TRBJ1-2; no clear D gene. There are 12 residues in the CDR3. The V gene lost 7 bases and the J gene lost 2 bases, with 8 bases spanning the gap. CDR1 is SNHLY and CDR2 is FYNNEI in the germline V gene. The CDR3 coding sequence is TGTGCCAGCACCGGGATCAACTATGGCTACACCTTC. Its translation is CASTGINYGYTF.

This sequence joins TRBV9 and TRBJ2-1; no clear D. Germline lookup yields CDR1 SGDLS and CDR2 YYNGEE. V was cut by 3 bases and J by 8 bases, with 18 bases left in between. The CDR3 contains 15 residues. CDR3 bases: TGTGCCAGCAGCGCAACCGGGTCGCAAGTGGATGAGCAGTTCTTC. Translating gives CASSATGSQVDEQFF.

This chain connects TRBV6-4 to TRBJ1-3; D ambiguous. The CDR3 runs to 19 residues. V was clipped by 5 bases and J by 0 bases, with 23 bases between them. Germline CDR1 reads MRHNA; CDR2 reads SNTAGT. CDR3 in DNA: TGTGCCAGCAGTACAACTCATCGGCGCACCCAGAGCTCTGGAAACACCATATATTTT. Protein: CASSTTHRRTQSSGNTIYF.

This chain uses TRBV19 with TRBJ2-7; the match to TRBD2 covers 8 bases. This CDR3 spans 15 amino acids. Trimming removed 7 bases from V and 3 bases from J; junction bases left unmatched: 11. Germline assignment: CDR1 LNHDA and CDR2 SQIVND (reference sequence). CDR3 DNA: TGTGCCAGTACCCCCCGGCCGGGAGGGCTCTACGAGCAGTACTTC. Its translation: CASTPRPGGLYEQYF.

The chain is built from TRBV6-5 and TRBJ2-1; 7 bases map to TRBD1. Trimming cost V 6 bases and J 4 bases; bases outside gene matches: 9. The CDR3 contains 15 residues. The germline gives CDR1 MNHEY, CDR2 SVGAGI. The chain's CDR3 is CASRDTGTAYNEQFF. The DNA of the CDR3 is TGTGCCAGCAGAGACACCGGGACAGCGTACAATGAGCAGTTCTTC.

The chain uses TRBV5-4 and TRBJ2-5, with 9 bases fitting TRBD2. The germline V gene has CDR1 SGHNT and CDR2 YYREEE (reference sequence). This CDR3 is built from 16 residues. V lost 4 bases, J lost 4 bases, and 11 bases stayed unmatched. CDR3 in amino acids: CASSTTPLAGTETQYF. CDR3 sequence (DNA): TGTGCCAGCAGCACAACGCCGCTAGCGGGAACAGAGACCCAGTACTTC.

The chain employs TRBV5-1 and TRBJ1-2, with a tentative D call TRBD1 (6 bases). Trimming shortened V by 0 bases and J by 7 bases, and 7 bases separated the two germline ends. This CDR3 is built from 12 residues. CDR1 and CDR2 from the germline V gene are SGHRS and YFSETQ. The CDR3 region has the DNA TGCGCCAGCAGCTTGGACAGGGTTGGCTACACCTTC. The encoded protein is CASSLDRVGYTF. Drawing the rest from reference TRBV5-1 and TRBJ1-2, the complete variable domain is KAGVTQTPRYLIKTRGQQVTLSCSPISGHRSVSWYQQTPGQGLQFLFEYFSETQRNKGNFPGRFSGRQFSNSRSEMNVSTLELGDSALYLCASSLDRVGYTFGSGTRLTVV.

This chain uses TRBV29-1 with TRBJ2-2; TRBD2 is a possible D gene (7 bases). The CDR3 runs 14 residues. V gave up 6 bases and J gave up 3 bases, with 14 bases separating them. In germline, CDR1 is SQVTM, CDR2 ANQGSEA. CDR3 sequence reads: CSVGRGGDTGELFF. The CDR3 DNA is TGCAGCGTCGGAAGGGGGGGCGACACCGGGGAGCTGTTTTTT.